The 32 T cell receptor beta chains listed next were all sequenced from one sample in a study of blood T cell repertoires in COVID-19. Measured with immunoSEQ multiplex PCR; TCRdb has only the in-frame clones, and not every one. The repertoire includes 250,000 to 300,000 clones, about nine tenths of them detected once, and about 2% sits in the top ten. Specimen: peripheral blood. Receptors were obtained from a woman between 45 and 65 years old who had recovered from COVID-19.

This clone was observed a single time. This chain links TRBV27 with TRBJ2-3, with 8 bases aligning to TRBD2. Germline CDR1 and CDR2: MNHEY and SMNVEV (reference sequence). The CDR3 consists of 17 residues. J was trimmed by 2 bases and V by 8 bases; bases with no gene match: 15. CDR3 DNA sequence: TGTGCCAGCGTGTTAAGCCTAGCGGGCCTTGTCACAGATACGCAGTATTTT. This encodes CASVLSLAGLVTDTQYF.

The chain employs TRBV18 and TRBJ1-2; the D is unclear. The CDR3 loop spans 14 amino acids. Germline loops: CDR1 KGHSH, CDR2 LQKENI. Trimming took off 0 bases at V and 2 bases at J, with 7 bases between the two ends. CDR3 in DNA: TGTGCCAGCTCACCACCGGGCAGAAACTATGGCTACACCTTC. Translating it yields CASSPPGRNYGYTF.

Of note for this clone: Within the sample, other DNA sequences also encode this same CDR3. The chain links TRBV6-4 to TRBJ1-1; possible D gene TRBD1, 5 bases. The CDR3 extends over 13 amino acids. The V gene's germline CDR1 is MRHNA and CDR2 SNTAGT. Trimming stripped 6 bases from V and 2 bases from J, with 10 bases between. The CDR3 reads CASRETANTEAFF. DNA for the CDR3: TGTGCCAGCAGGGAGACAGCAAACACTGAAGCTTTCTTT.

This chain uses TRBV7-2 with TRBJ2-7; TRBD2 aligns across 7 bases. CDR1 and CDR2 from the germline V gene are SGHTA and FQGNSA. The CDR3 runs 13 residues. V lost 6 bases, J lost 2 bases, and 4 bases stayed unmatched. The CDR3 here is CASRAGRPYEQYF. As DNA, the CDR3 is TGTGCCAGCAGAGCGGGACGCCCCTACGAGCAGTACTTC.

V is TRBV6-6 and J is TRBJ2-1; D unresolved. V shed 5 bases and J shed 8 bases, with 13 bases lying between them. Germline CDR1 is MNHNY and CDR2 is SVGAGI (reference sequence). This CDR3 comprises 13 residues. The CDR3 DNA is TGTGCCAGCAGTACGGTCGTTGGGCATGAGCAGTTCTTC. This codes for CASSTVVGHEQFF.

This chain joins TRBV19 and TRBJ2-1; TRBD2 matches 12 bases. With 5 bases clipped from V and 9 bases from J, the junction kept 8 bases outside the gene matches. The germline gives CDR1 LNHDA, CDR2 SQIVND (reference sequence). The CDR3 extends over 15 amino acids. The CDR3 coding sequence is TGTGCCAGTAGTCCCGCTAGCGGGGGGGCCGGTGAGCAGTTCTTC. This sequence encodes CASSPASGGAGEQFF. Combining the CDR3 with reference TRBV19 and TRBJ2-1 gives the whole variable domain DGGITQSPKYLFRKEGQNVTLSCEQNLNHDAMYWYRQDPGQGLRLIYYSQIVNDFQKGDIAEGYSVSREKKESFPLTVTSAQKNPTAFYLCASSPASGGAGEQFFGPGTRLTVL.

The chain recombines TRBV29-1 with TRBJ1-1; D might be TRBD1 (5 bases). The CDR3 covers 14 residues. Germline values: CDR1 SQVTM, CDR2 ANQGSEA. Trimming stripped 7 bases from V and 7 bases from J, with 22 bases between. The CDR3 here is CSAPAGGADGEAFF. For the CDR3, the DNA is TGCAGCGCCCCCGCCGGCGGGGCCGATGGTGAAGCTTTCTTT.

The genes are TRBV7-2 and TRBJ2-1; TRBD2 aligns across 9 bases. Looked up from germline, CDR1 is SGHTA and CDR2 is FQGNSA. The ends lost 3 bases at V and 5 bases at J; junction bases unmatched: 5. CDR3 size: 15 residues. The CDR3 DNA follows: TGTGCCAGCAGCTTCCGGGCGGGGGGGGACAATGAGCAGTTCTTC. Protein product: CASSFRAGGDNEQFF.

The V call is TRBV28, the J call TRBJ2-5; maybe TRBD2 (5 bases). Per germline, CDR1 MDHEN and CDR2 SYDVKM. Trimming pared 4 bases from V and 2 bases from J, leaving 11 bases between. The CDR3 contains 14 residues. The CDR3 bases are TGTGCCAGCAGTTCATCGGGATTACAAGAGACCCAGTACTTC. It encodes CASSSSGLQETQYF.

The chain has TRBV18 and TRBJ1-2; D unclear. Germline V gene sequence: CDR1 KGHSH, CDR2 LQKENI. V was cut by 5 bases and J by 3 bases, with 19 bases left in between. The CDR3 runs to 16 residues. CDR3 bases: TGTGCCAGCTCAACAGCTCGCTCAGGTCAGGACTATGGCTACACCTTC. It yields the protein CASSTARSGQDYGYTF.

In its sample, this clone was seen a few times. The CDR3 here is CASSLAGVDSGTPPYEQYF. In DNA form, the CDR3 reads TGTGCCAGCAGCTTAGCGGGGGTGGATAGCGGAACGCCCCCCTACGAGCAGTACTTC. The V gene is TRBV7-2, the J gene TRBJ2-7; possibly TRBD2 for D (6 bases). CDR1 is SGHTA, CDR2 FQGNSA, per germline. Deletions cut 0 bases from V and 2 bases from J, with 23 bases between. This CDR3 has 19 amino acids.

In its sample, this clone was seen a few times. J is TRBJ2-1 and V is TRBV7-8; 9 bases align to TRBD1. CDR1 is SGHVS and CDR2 is FQNEAQ in the germline V gene. After removal of 2 bases from V and 7 bases from J, the junction contained 3 bases not matched to a gene. This CDR3 spans 14 amino acids. The CDR3 DNA follows: TGTGCCAGCAGCTTAAGGGACAGGGTGAATGAGCAGTTCTTC. Amino acids: CASSLRDRVNEQFF.

The chain employs TRBV4-3 and TRBJ2-1, with 8 nucleotides matching TRBD2. With 3 bases clipped from V and 6 bases from J, the junction kept 16 bases outside the gene matches. CDR1 is LGHNA and CDR2 is YSLEER in the germline V gene. The CDR3 runs 18 residues. CDR3 amino acids: CASSQDLLRAGDLNEQFF. Here the CDR3 DNA reads TGCGCCAGCAGCCAGGATCTCTTGAGAGCGGGAGATCTCAATGAGCAGTTCTTC.

The genes are TRBV7-2 and TRBJ1-6; no reliable D call. V was shortened by 5 bases and J by 6 bases, with 20 bases between the two germline ends. CDR3 size: 17 residues. Germline V lookup: CDR1 SGHTA, CDR2 FQGNSA. The CDR3 reads CASSLFGLLSGNSPLHF. CDR3 in DNA: TGTGCCAGCAGCCTATTCGGTCTTCTCTCGGGTAATTCACCCCTCCACTTT.

The chain links TRBV6-2 or TRBV6-3 to TRBJ1-5; 12 bases line up with TRBD1. The V segment lost 1 base and the J segment 7 bases; nucleotides outside the gene matches: 5. CDR1 is MNHEY and CDR2 is SVGEGT in the germline V gene. There are 16 residues in the CDR3. This CDR3 is CASSYWDRGRDQPQHF. CDR3 bases: TGTGCCAGCAGTTACTGGGACAGGGGGCGCGACCAGCCCCAGCATTTT.

The chain's CDR3 is CAWSSSLNTGELFF. Written as DNA, the CDR3 is TGTGCCTGGAGTTCGAGTCTGAACACCGGGGAGCTGTTTTTT. The genes are TRBV30 and TRBJ2-2, with D hard to call. Germline V gene sequence: CDR1 GTSNPN, CDR2 SVGIG (reference sequence). V shed 2 bases and J shed 1 base, with 8 bases lying between them. The CDR3 has 14 amino acids.

This chain links TRBV25-1 with TRBJ1-6; the match to TRBD1 covers 9 bases. The CDR3 length is 14 residues. Germline values: CDR1 MGHDK, CDR2 SYGVNS. V was pared by 6 bases and J by 13 bases, with 10 bases of the junction left unmatched. The DNA of the CDR3 is TGTGCCAGCAGAACAGGGGGCGCATTAATGCCCCTCCACTTT. This translates into CASRTGGALMPLHF.

The V and J genes are TRBV7-9 and TRBJ2-7, with 12 bases fitting TRBD2. The trim removed 5 bases at V and 0 bases at J, leaving 8 bases unmatched. The germline V gene has CDR1 SEHNR and CDR2 FQNEAQ (reference sequence). There are 17 residues in the CDR3. The CDR3 region is CASSTGTSGPRSYEQYF. CDR3 nucleotides: TGTGCCAGCAGCACCGGGACTAGCGGGCCGCGCTCCTACGAGCAGTACTTC.

The CDR3 region has the DNA TGTGCCAGCAGCGCCGGGACAGGTAGCTCCTACGAGCAGTACTTC. It is translated as CASSAGTGSSYEQYF. The chain joins TRBV6-5 to TRBJ2-7; 8 bases are shared with TRBD1. The CDR3 has 15 residues. From germline, CDR1 is MNHEY and CDR2 SVGAGI. V shed 6 bases and J 0 bases; nucleotides not matched to a gene: 7.

The chain employs TRBV5-1 and TRBJ2-5, with TRBD1 as a possible D gene (6 bases). Germline CDR1 SGHRS, CDR2 YFSETQ. The CDR3 contains 14 residues. Trimming shortened V by 4 bases and J by 1 base, and 11 bases separated the two germline ends. The CDR3 loop reads CASSLQGLQETQYF. The CDR3 nucleotides read TGCGCCAGCAGCCTGCAGGGGCTCCAAGAGACCCAGTACTTC.

The chain employs TRBV11-2 and TRBJ1-4; D may be TRBD1 (6 bases). CDR1 and CDR2 (germline): SGHAT, FQNNGV. Between the trimmed V and J ends, which lost 1 base and 4 bases, there was a span of 10 bases. CDR3 length: 15 residues. The CDR3 region has the DNA TGTGCCAGCAGCTTAGCAGGGGCAGTTAATGAAAAACTGTTTTTT. This codes for CASSLAGAVNEKLFF.

The chain employs TRBV9 and TRBJ1-1, with D possibly TRBD1 on 5 matching bases. The length of the CDR3 is 13 residues. Trimming stripped 0 bases from V and 5 bases from J, with 8 bases between. The germline gives CDR1 SGDLS, CDR2 YYNGEE. The CDR3: CASSVEGATEAFF. CDR3 in DNA: TGTGCCAGCAGCGTAGAAGGGGCGACTGAAGCTTTCTTT.

Remarks on this clone: The sample has other DNA sequences that encode this CDR3 too. The rearrangement uses TRBV7-2 and TRBJ2-3; D not resolved. This CDR3 contains 13 residues. Trimming removed 5 bases from V and 1 base from J, with 7 bases in between. Germline V CDR1 and CDR2: SGHTA, FQGNSA. CDR3 residues: CASSPRRTDTQYF. CDR3 DNA: TGTGCCAGCAGCCCTAGGCGCACAGATACGCAGTATTTT. The whole variable domain, filled in from reference TRBV7-2 and TRBJ2-3, reads GAGVSQSPSNKVTEKGKDVELRCDPISGHTALYWYRQSLGQGLEFLIYFQGNSAPDKSGLPSDRFSAERTGGSVSTLTIQRTQQEDSAVYLCASSPRRTDTQYFGPGTRLTVL.

The genes are TRBV9 and TRBJ2-3; 13 bases fit TRBD2. With V trimmed by 4 bases and J by 2 bases, 7 bases remained unmatched. Per the germline V gene, CDR1 is SGDLS and CDR2 is YYNGEE. The CDR3 loop spans 17 amino acids. CDR3 sequence reads: CASSPGTSGVLTDTQYF. CDR3 DNA: TGTGCCAGCAGCCCAGGGACTAGCGGGGTCCTCACAGATACGCAGTATTTT.

The rearrangement joins TRBV10-3 to TRBJ1-1; 7 nucleotides match TRBD1. V trimming: 4 bases; J trimming: 6 bases; junction bases outside the gene matches: 5. CDR3 length: 13 amino acids. CDR1 and CDR2 from the germline V gene are ENHRY and SYGVKD. The CDR3 region has the DNA TGTGCCATCAGTGGCTCACAGGGGCCTGAAGCTTTCTTT. This translates into CAISGSQGPEAFF.

The rearrangement joins TRBV4-1 to TRBJ1-4, with D possibly being TRBD1 (5 bases). The CDR3 is made up of 19 amino acids. Trimming pared 0 bases from V and 3 bases from J, leaving 20 bases between. The germline V gene encodes CDR1 MGHRA and CDR2 YSYEKL. The CDR3 loop reads CASSQDVVRDSAPNEKLFF. As DNA, the CDR3 is TGCGCCAGCAGCCAAGATGTGGTCAGGGACTCAGCACCTAATGAAAAACTGTTTTTT.

The chain couples TRBV7-3 to TRBJ2-1; D possibly corresponds to TRBD2 (6 bases). With 3 bases removed from V and 13 bases from J, the gap between germline ends came to 16 bases. Germline CDR1 and CDR2: SGHTA and FQGTGA. The CDR3 is 13 amino acids. CDR3 loop: CASSLGTQGIQFF. The CDR3 bases are TGTGCCAGCAGCTTGGGGACTCAGGGAATCCAGTTCTTC. Together with reference TRBV7-3 and TRBJ2-1, the CDR3 gives the full variable domain: GAGVSQTPSNKVTEKGKYVELRCDPISGHTALYWYRQSLGQGPEFLIYFQGTGAADDSGLPNDRFFAVRPEGSVSTLKIQRTERGDSAVYLCASSLGTQGIQFFGPGTRLTVL.

V and J are TRBV4-3 and TRBJ1-1; D ambiguous. This CDR3 contains 14 residues. V was cut by 0 bases and J by 1 base, with 6 bases left in between. Germline V gives CDR1 LGHNA, CDR2 YSLEER. CDR3 nucleotide sequence: TGCGCCAGCAGCCAAGAGGGCGAGAACACTGAAGCTTTCTTT. Its translation: CASSQEGENTEAFF.

This chain uses TRBV7-2 with TRBJ2-5; possible D gene TRBD2, 6 bases. Trimming took off 1 base at V and 1 base at J, with 13 bases between the two ends. The CDR3 is 16 amino acids. In germline, CDR1 is SGHTA, CDR2 FQGNSA. The CDR3 DNA reads TGTGCCAGCAGCTTAGTGGGGCTGGGGGGCCAAGAGACCCAGTACTTC. Amino acids: CASSLVGLGGQETQYF.

The gene calls are TRBV28 and TRBJ1-4; D not resolved. CDR3 length: 12 amino acids. CDR1 is MDHEN and CDR2 is SYDVKM in the germline V gene. V was trimmed by 10 bases and J by 0 bases, leaving 6 bases between them. The CDR3 loop is CATFTTNEKLFF. The CDR3 region has the DNA TGTGCCACCTTTACAACTAATGAAAAACTGTTTTTT.

V usage is TRBV4-2 and J usage is TRBJ1-3; TRBD1 is a possible D gene (6 bases). This CDR3 has 19 amino acids. The germline V gene has CDR1 LGHNA and CDR2 YNFKEQ. Trimming shortened V by 1 base and J by 5 bases, and 24 bases separated the two germline ends. The CDR3 loop is CASSQGTALEDFFRNTIYF. For the CDR3, the DNA is TGTGCCAGCAGCCAAGGGACAGCTTTGGAGGATTTCTTTAGAAACACCATATATTTT.

V usage is TRBV6-2 or TRBV6-3 and J usage is TRBJ2-6; D ambiguous. The germline CDR1 and CDR2 sequences are MNHEY and SVGEGT. Trimming removed 4 bases from V and 5 bases from J, with 9 bases in between. CDR3 length: 14 amino acids. For the CDR3, the DNA is TGTGCCAGCAGTTTATCTCTGTGGGCCAACGTCCTGACTTTC. Amino acids: CASSLSLWANVLTF.